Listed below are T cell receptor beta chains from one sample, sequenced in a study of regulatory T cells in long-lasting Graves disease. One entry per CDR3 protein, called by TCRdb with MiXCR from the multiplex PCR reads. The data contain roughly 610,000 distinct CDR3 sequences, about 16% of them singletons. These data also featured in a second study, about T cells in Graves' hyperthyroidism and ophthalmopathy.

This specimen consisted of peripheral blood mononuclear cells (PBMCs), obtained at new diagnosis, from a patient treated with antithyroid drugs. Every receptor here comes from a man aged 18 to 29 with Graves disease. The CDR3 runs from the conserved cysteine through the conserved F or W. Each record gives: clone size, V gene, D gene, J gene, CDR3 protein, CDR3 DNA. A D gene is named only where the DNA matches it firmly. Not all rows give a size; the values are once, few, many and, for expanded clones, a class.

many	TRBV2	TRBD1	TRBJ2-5	CAHPGGALETQYF	TGTGCTCATCCAGGGGGCGCTTTGGAGACCCAGTACTTC
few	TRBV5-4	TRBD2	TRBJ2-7	CASSFPSGTYEQYF	TGTGCCAGCAGCTTCCCTAGCGGAACCTACGAGCAGTACTTC
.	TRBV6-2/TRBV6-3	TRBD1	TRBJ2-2	CASSELVTGEYTGELFF	TGTGCCAGCAGTGAACTGGTGACAGGGGAATACACCGGGGAGCTGTTTTTT
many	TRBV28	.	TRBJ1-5	CASSLYSYNQPQHF	TGTGCCAGCAGTTTATACAGCTACAATCAGCCCCAGCATTTT
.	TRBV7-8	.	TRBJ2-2	CASSLAVGLNTGELFF	TGTGCCAGCAGCTTAGCGGTGGGACTGAACACCGGGGAGCTGTTTTTT
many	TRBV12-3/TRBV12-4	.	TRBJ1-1	CASSPRQMNTEAFF	TGTGCCAGCTCACCAAGGCAGATGAACACTGAAGCTTTCTTT
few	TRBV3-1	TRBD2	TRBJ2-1	CASSWTSGSTFSYNEQFF	TGTGCCAGCAGCTGGACTAGCGGGAGCACATTCTCCTACAATGAGCAGTTCTTC
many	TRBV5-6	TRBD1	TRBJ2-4	CASSWGQGRGNIQYF	TGTGCCAGCAGCTGGGGACAGGGGAGAGGGAACATTCAGTACTTC
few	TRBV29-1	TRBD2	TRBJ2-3	CSVRRLAEVVVSDTQYF	TGCAGCGTTCGGCGACTAGCGGAAGTGGTAGTCTCAGATACGCAGTATTTT
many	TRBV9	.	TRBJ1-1	CASSPPPTNTEAFF	TGTGCCAGCAGCCCCCCTCCTACGAACACTGAAGCTTTCTTT
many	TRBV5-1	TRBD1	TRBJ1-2	CASSLQGAEGYTF	TGCGCCAGCAGCTTACAGGGGGCTGAAGGCTACACCTTC
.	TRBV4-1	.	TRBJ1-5	CASSQVIGEPQHF	TGTGCCAGCAGCCAAGTAATCGGGGAGCCCCAGCATTTT
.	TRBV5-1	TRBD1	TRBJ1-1	CASSLLGGQGTEAFF	TGCGCCAGCAGCTTGTTAGGGGGACAGGGTACTGAAGCTTTCTTT
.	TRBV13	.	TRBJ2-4	CASSLEEGDIQYF	TGTGCCAGCAGCTTGGAGGAGGGGGACATTCAGTACTTC
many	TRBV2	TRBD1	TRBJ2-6	CASSGQEPPAGANVLTF	TGTGCCAGCTCGGGACAGGAGCCTCCGGCTGGGGCCAACGTCCTGACTTTC
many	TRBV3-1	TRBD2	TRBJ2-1	CASSPLGPGLTYNEQFF	TGTGCCAGCAGCCCCCTTGGACCGGGACTAACCTACAATGAGCAGTTCTTC